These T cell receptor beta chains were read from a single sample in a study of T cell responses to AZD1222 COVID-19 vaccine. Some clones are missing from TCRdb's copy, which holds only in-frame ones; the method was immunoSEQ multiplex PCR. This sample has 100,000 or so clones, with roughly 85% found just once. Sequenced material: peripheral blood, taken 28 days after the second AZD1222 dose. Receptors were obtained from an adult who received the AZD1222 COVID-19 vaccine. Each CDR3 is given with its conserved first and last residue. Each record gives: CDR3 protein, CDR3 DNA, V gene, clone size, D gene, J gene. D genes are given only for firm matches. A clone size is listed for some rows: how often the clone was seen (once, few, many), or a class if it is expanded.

CDR3aa: CATSDDGGIQPQHF; CDR3nt: TGTGCCACCAGTGATGACGGGGGGATTCAGCCCCAGCATTTT; v_gene: TRBV24-1; abundance: once; d_gene: .; j_gene: TRBJ1-5
CDR3aa: CASSLRATSSTGELFF; CDR3nt: TGTGCCAGCAGCTTACGGGCGACTAGCTCCACCGGGGAGCTGTTTTTT; v_gene: TRBV7-6; abundance: .; d_gene: TRBD2; j_gene: TRBJ2-2
CDR3aa: CASRVTSGEQFF; CDR3nt: TGTGCCAGCAGGGTAACTAGCGGTGAGCAGTTCTTC; v_gene: TRBV27; abundance: .; d_gene: TRBD2; j_gene: TRBJ2-1
CDR3aa: CASRQTGGPSHNSPLHF; CDR3nt: TGCGCCAGCAGGCAAACAGGGGGCCCATCCCATAATTCACCCCTCCACTTT; v_gene: TRBV5-1; abundance: .; d_gene: TRBD1; j_gene: TRBJ1-6
CDR3aa: CATSNSGRAGNEQFF; CDR3nt: TGTGCCACCAGTAATAGCGGGAGGGCAGGGAATGAGCAGTTCTTC; v_gene: TRBV24-1; abundance: .; d_gene: TRBD2; j_gene: TRBJ2-1
CDR3aa: CASSLSGFGANVLTF; CDR3nt: TGTGCCAGCAGTTTATCAGGGTTTGGGGCCAACGTCCTGACTTTC; v_gene: TRBV27; abundance: .; d_gene: .; j_gene: TRBJ2-6
CDR3aa: CASSGRLAAYNEQFF; CDR3nt: TGCGCCAGCAGTGGACGACTAGCGGCTTACAATGAGCAGTTCTTC; v_gene: TRBV10-2; abundance: .; d_gene: TRBD2; j_gene: TRBJ2-1
CDR3aa: CASSLTGENTEAFF; CDR3nt: TGCGCCAGCAGTTTGACAGGGGAGAACACTGAAGCTTTCTTT; v_gene: TRBV5-1; abundance: .; d_gene: TRBD1; j_gene: TRBJ1-1
CDR3aa: CASSLRLGQGANQPQHF; CDR3nt: TGTGCCAGTAGTTTAAGGTTGGGCCAGGGGGCTAATCAGCCCCAGCATTTT; v_gene: TRBV19; abundance: .; d_gene: TRBD1; j_gene: TRBJ1-5
CDR3aa: CASSGAGTGTGSDEKLFF; CDR3nt: TGTGCCAGCAGCGGTGCGGGTACCGGGACAGGGTCAGATGAAAAACTGTTTTTT; v_gene: TRBV9; abundance: .; d_gene: TRBD1; j_gene: TRBJ1-4
CDR3aa: CASSSPPGSNYGYTF; CDR3nt: TGTGCCAGCAGCTCCCCCCCAGGGTCTAACTATGGCTACACCTTC; v_gene: TRBV5-4; abundance: .; d_gene: .; j_gene: TRBJ1-2
CDR3aa: CASSSNQNTEAFF; CDR3nt: TGTGCCAGCAGCTCGAACCAAAACACTGAAGCTTTCTTT; v_gene: TRBV7-7; abundance: .; d_gene: .; j_gene: TRBJ1-1
CDR3aa: CASSQEVSGDEQFF; CDR3nt: TGCGCCAGCAGCCAAGAAGTTAGCGGCGATGAGCAGTTCTTC; v_gene: TRBV4-1; abundance: .; d_gene: .; j_gene: TRBJ2-1
CDR3aa: CASRDWEANYGYTF; CDR3nt: TGTGCCAGCAGGGACTGGGAGGCTAACTATGGCTACACCTTC; v_gene: TRBV5-8; abundance: .; d_gene: .; j_gene: TRBJ1-2
CDR3aa: CASSHPDRDHEQYF; CDR3nt: TGCGCCAGCAGTCACCCGGACAGGGACCACGAGCAGTACTTC; v_gene: TRBV23-1; abundance: few; d_gene: TRBD1; j_gene: TRBJ2-7
CDR3aa: CASSLFRQGGGEKLFF; CDR3nt: TGTGCCAGCAGTTTATTCAGACAGGGTGGGGGTGAAAAACTGTTTTTT; v_gene: TRBV28; abundance: .; d_gene: TRBD1; j_gene: TRBJ1-4
CDR3aa: CASSGGTASNQPQHF; CDR3nt: TGTGCCAGCAGCGGCGGGACAGCTAGCAATCAGCCCCAGCATTTT; v_gene: TRBV5-8; abundance: once; d_gene: TRBD1; j_gene: TRBJ1-5
CDR3aa: CASSSPGLMNEQYF; CDR3nt: TGTGCCAGCAGTTCCCCGGGTCTTATGAACGAGCAGTACTTC; v_gene: TRBV6-5; abundance: .; d_gene: .; j_gene: TRBJ2-7
CDR3aa: CASLRVRTGQSSGANVLTF; CDR3nt: TGTGCCAGCCTGAGAGTAAGAACGGGACAAAGCTCTGGGGCCAACGTCCTGACTTTC; v_gene: TRBV19; abundance: .; d_gene: .; j_gene: TRBJ2-6
CDR3aa: CATAGPANYGYTF; CDR3nt: TGTGCCACCGCGGGGCCGGCTAACTATGGCTACACCTTC; v_gene: TRBV19; abundance: .; d_gene: .; j_gene: TRBJ1-2
CDR3aa: CASSYRGQENTEAFF; CDR3nt: TGTGCCAGCAGCTACCGGGGGCAGGAGAACACTGAAGCTTTCTTT; v_gene: TRBV9; abundance: .; d_gene: .; j_gene: TRBJ1-1
CDR3aa: CASSISLTAYEQYF; CDR3nt: TGTGCCAGTAGTATAAGTCTTACAGCCTACGAGCAGTACTTC; v_gene: TRBV19; abundance: .; d_gene: .; j_gene: TRBJ2-7
CDR3aa: CASSELGQGRTGMNTEAFF; CDR3nt: TGTGCCAGCAGTGAACTTGGACAGGGAAGGACGGGGATGAACACTGAAGCTTTCTTT; v_gene: TRBV6-1; abundance: .; d_gene: TRBD1; j_gene: TRBJ1-1
CDR3aa: CASSLVSGSDSPLHF; CDR3nt: TGCGCCAGCAGCTTGGTTTCGGGGAGTGATTCACCCCTCCACTTT; v_gene: TRBV5-1; abundance: .; d_gene: .; j_gene: TRBJ1-6
CDR3aa: CASSVETFNEQFF; CDR3nt: TGTGCCAGCAGCGTAGAGACCTTTAATGAGCAGTTCTTC; v_gene: TRBV9; abundance: .; d_gene: .; j_gene: TRBJ2-1
CDR3aa: CASSSVKGGSWTEAFF; CDR3nt: TGTGCCAGCAGCTCAGTAAAAGGGGGGAGTTGGACTGAAGCTTTCTTT; v_gene: TRBV11-2; abundance: .; d_gene: .; j_gene: TRBJ1-1
CDR3aa: CASSLEAGFSYEQYF; CDR3nt: TGTGCCAGCAGCTTAGAAGCGGGATTCTCCTACGAGCAGTACTTC; v_gene: TRBV7-6; abundance: .; d_gene: TRBD2; j_gene: TRBJ2-7
CDR3aa: CASSLSPNTNSPLHF; CDR3nt: TGTGCCAGCAGTTTATCACCAAATACTAATTCACCCCTCCACTTT; v_gene: TRBV27; abundance: .; d_gene: .; j_gene: TRBJ1-6
CDR3aa: CASSPKRNTEAFF; CDR3nt: TGTGCCAGCTCACCGAAGAGGAACACTGAAGCTTTCTTT; v_gene: TRBV18; abundance: .; d_gene: .; j_gene: TRBJ1-1
CDR3aa: CASSVRLAGGWGNEQFF; CDR3nt: TGCGCCAGCAGCGTTAGACTAGCGGGAGGGTGGGGGAATGAGCAGTTCTTC; v_gene: TRBV4-3; abundance: .; d_gene: TRBD2; j_gene: TRBJ2-1
CDR3aa: CASSLRGVEGNQPQHF; CDR3nt: TGTGCCAGCAGTTTGCGGGGCGTAGAAGGCAATCAGCCCCAGCATTTT; v_gene: TRBV28; abundance: .; d_gene: .; j_gene: TRBJ1-5
CDR3aa: CSVAGGKHSTDTQYF; CDR3nt: TGCAGCGTTGCGGGAGGGAAACATAGCACAGATACGCAGTATTTT; v_gene: TRBV29-1; abundance: once; d_gene: TRBD2; j_gene: TRBJ2-3
CDR3aa: CATELPGLAGSYNEQFF; CDR3nt: TGTGCCACCGAACTTCCGGGACTAGCGGGATCTTACAATGAGCAGTTCTTC; v_gene: TRBV19; abundance: .; d_gene: TRBD2; j_gene: TRBJ2-1
CDR3aa: CASSTGNSGNTIYF; CDR3nt: TGTGCCAGTAGTACCGGGAACTCTGGAAACACCATATATTTT; v_gene: TRBV19; abundance: .; d_gene: .; j_gene: TRBJ1-3
CDR3aa: CASSLKGYEQYF; CDR3nt: TGTGCCAGCAGCCTCAAGGGCTACGAGCAGTACTTC; v_gene: TRBV3-1/TRBV3-2; abundance: .; d_gene: .; j_gene: TRBJ2-7